This TCR beta chain was profiled in a study of blood T cell repertoires in COVID-19. Germline-derived CDR1 and CDR2 are SGHRS and YFSETQ. CDR3 size: 16 residues. V was clipped by 4 bases and J by 8 bases; unmatched bases: 8. In the study's own analysis: How many nucleated cells were present was estimated from reference gene primer amplification. Method: immunoSEQ multiplex PCR; TCRdb's copy keeps in-frame clones and lacks some. V and J calls and clone size follow that table, whereas D and trimming were derived from the DNA. The sample includes 200,000 to 250,000 clones, approximately 86% of them seen just once.

This sequence was found in a woman younger than 45 with acute COVID-19. The chain has TRBV5-1 and TRBJ1-6; 11 nucleotides align to TRBD1. The source material was PBMCs or T cells enriched from blood (not recorded which). As DNA, the CDR3 is TGCGCCAGCAGCCCGGCGCCGGGACAGGGGGATTCACCCCTCCACTTT. Protein: CASSPAPGQGDSPLHF.